The source of this T cell receptor (beta chain) is a study of OX40 agonist ivuxolimab in advanced cancers. Study in general: Three patients had partial responses: one hepatocellular carcinoma, two cutaneous melanoma. Whole-study findings and limits: The average count of expanded clones was higher among CD8+ T cells than among CD4+.

V lost 7 bases and J lost 5; bases outside the gene matches: 5. Germline lookup yields CDR1 SNHLY and CDR2 FYNNEI. The CDR3 totals 14 residues. As concerns this clone: Its specificity is not known.

Sequencing used immunoSEQ multiplex PCR; TCRdb keeps in-frame clones, though not all of them. The sample consists of some 86,000 clones, about 83% of them appearing once. The genes are TRBV2 and TRBJ2-5; 12 nucleotides align to TRBD2. Sample: CD4+ or CD8+ T cells sorted from blood, taken in a trial of the OX40 agonist ivuxolimab. The sequence was collected from an adult with an advanced solid tumor such as melanoma, head and neck, liver or kidney cancer. The CDR3 loop is CASMPGTSGETQYF. The DNA of the CDR3 is TGTGCCAGCATGCCGGGGACTAGCGGGGAGACCCAGTACTTC.